The sequence of this TCR beta chain was determined in a study of T cell repertoires in cytomegalovirus infection. MiXCR, applied by TCRdb to the reads, yields one record per CDR3 protein. The data contain 95,000 to 150,000 distinct CDR3 sequences, around 30% of them singletons. Comments on this clonotype: What it binds is unknown.

The sequence came from a human donor in good health (CMV status not recorded). Some clones in this sample may be carry-over from other donors' samples. The source was CD8+ T cells from cultured PBMCs, collected from culture after CMV antigen stimulation.

CDR3 bases: TGCAGCGTTGCCTTACCAACCCACACCGGGGAGCTGTTTTTT. Translating gives CSVALPTHTGELFF. V usage is TRBV29-1 and J usage is TRBJ2-2; D uncertain. Germline CDR1 is SQVTM and CDR2 is ANQGSEA. The CDR3 has 14 residues. The ends were cut back, 4 bases at V and 3 bases at J, with 12 bases in the middle.